The 25 T cell receptor beta chains presented below share a single source sample, sequenced in a study. TCRdb reanalysed the 5' RACE reads using MiXCR and keeps one entry per CDR3 protein. The table records more than 55,000 distinct CDR3 sequences, around 21% of them present only once. Cells sorted as Tregs were CD4+, CD25+ and CD127-/low. The sequenced material came from tumor-infiltrating Tregs sorted from the breast tumor. The origin of the receptors is a female donor with breast cancer.

This clonotype was seen ten or more times. The V and J genes are TRBV5-1 and TRBJ2-3; 8 nucleotides match TRBD1. In germline, CDR1 is SGHRS, CDR2 YFSETQ. J lost 6 bases, V lost 0 bases, and 9 bases had no gene match. This CDR3 contains 16 residues. The CDR3 reads CASSLVGQGGRDTQYF. The CDR3 DNA reads TGCGCCAGCAGCTTGGTTGGACAGGGCGGCCGGGATACGCAGTATTTT.

V and J are TRBV7-2 and TRBJ2-5; 16 positions match TRBD2. Germline CDR1 reads SGHTA; CDR2 reads FQGNSA. V shed 3 bases, J shed 0 bases, and the junction held 1 base outside the gene matches. The CDR3 runs 17 residues. The CDR3, as DNA: TGTGCCAGCAGCTTGGGACTAGCGGGGGGGTACCAAGAGACCCAGTACTTC. Protein sequence: CASSLGLAGGYQETQYF.

This clonotype rates as medium-sized (0.01 to 0.1%). The chain joins TRBV5-5 to TRBJ2-7, with D perhaps TRBD1 or TRBD2 (7 bases each). Trimming left V 4 bases short and J 5 bases short, with 28 bases between. The CDR3 length is 18 residues. Germline V lookup: CDR1 SGHKS, CDR2 YYEKEE (reference sequence). CDR3 region: CASSLDRDKGGRPHEQYF. DNA of the CDR3: TGTGCCAGCAGCCTCGACAGGGACAAGGGAGGGAGGCCGCACGAGCAGTACTTC.

A note on this clonotype: One base away lies a much larger clone, so this may be a sequencing read error. This chain uses TRBV28 with TRBJ2-1; 7 bases agree with TRBD2. After removal of 4 bases from V and 1 base from J, the junction contained 7 bases not matched to a gene. In germline, CDR1 is MDHEN, CDR2 SYDVKM. The CDR3 loop spans 16 amino acids. CDR3 nucleotide sequence: TGTGCCAGCAGTTCCCTTCCAGCGGGATCCTACAATGAGCAGTTCTTC. As protein: CASSSLPAGSYNEQFF.

This chain connects TRBV7-9 to TRBJ2-1; 8 bases fit TRBD2. The CDR3 sequence is 15 residues long. Germline CDR1 and CDR2: SEHNR and FQNEAQ (reference sequence). V lost 4 bases and J lost 6; bases outside the gene matches: 8. The CDR3 sequence: CASSWGSGAFNEQFF. The CDR3 nucleotides read TGTGCCAGCAGCTGGGGTAGCGGGGCATTCAATGAGCAGTTCTTC.

This rearrangement joins TRBV7-2 to TRBJ2-7, with D possibly being TRBD1 (7 bases). CDR1 is SGHTA and CDR2 is FQGNSA in the germline V gene. V was pared by 5 bases and J by 2 bases, with 13 bases between. This CDR3 has 14 amino acids. This chain's CDR3 is CASSPQGGPYEQYF. The CDR3 bases are TGTGCCAGCAGCCCCCAGGGGGGACCCTACGAGCAGTACTTC.

The V call is TRBV20-1, the J call TRBJ1-2; D is perhaps TRBD1 (6 bases). V shed 2 bases and J shed 3 bases, with 13 bases lying between them. The length of the CDR3 is 14 residues. The germline V gene has CDR1 DFQATT and CDR2 SNEGSKA (reference sequence). The CDR3 sequence: CSARPPGGDYGYTF. The CDR3 nucleotides read TGCAGTGCTAGACCTCCTGGGGGCGACTATGGCTACACCTTC.

V gene TRBV7-2 combines with J gene TRBJ2-1; 8 bases line up with TRBD2. Trimming cost V 1 base and J 7 bases; bases outside gene matches: 6. The CDR3 totals 15 residues. Germline assignment: CDR1 SGHTA and CDR2 FQGNSA. CDR3 sequence: CASSLGSGRGNEQFF. CDR3 bases: TGTGCCAGCAGCTTAGGAAGCGGGAGAGGGAATGAGCAGTTCTTC.

The chain has TRBV5-1 and TRBJ2-3; D is tentatively TRBD1 or TRBD2 (6 bases each). The CDR3 runs to 16 residues. The germline V gene has CDR1 SGHRS and CDR2 YFSETQ. Trimming left V 0 bases short and J 0 bases short, with 11 bases between. The CDR3 here is CASSLGGAPSTDTQYF. Here the CDR3 DNA reads TGCGCCAGCAGCTTGGGGGGGGCTCCTAGCACAGATACGCAGTATTTT.

Ten or more counts support this clonotype. The V call is TRBV7-2, the J call TRBJ2-5; D is perhaps TRBD1 (7 bases). Germline V gene lookup returns CDR1 SGHTA and CDR2 FQGNSA. Deletions cut 3 bases from V and 5 bases from J, with 13 bases between. This CDR3 comprises 14 residues. The CDR3 region has the DNA TGTGCCAGCAGCTTTCAGGGGGGAGCGGAGACCCAGTACTTC. Its protein is CASSFQGGAETQYF.

This clonotype is medium-sized (0.01 to 0.1%) by share. This sequence joins TRBV5-1 and TRBJ2-1; D not resolved. The V gene lost 0 bases and the J gene lost 7 bases, with 8 bases spanning the gap. CDR3 length: 13 residues. Germline lookup yields CDR1 SGHRS and CDR2 YFSETQ. DNA for the CDR3: TGCGCCAGCAGCTTGGAGACTCTTAATGAGCAGTTCTTC. Translating it yields CASSLETLNEQFF.

In its sample, this clonotype was seen a few times. This rearrangement joins TRBV4-3 to TRBJ1-1; D not certain. The CDR3 runs 13 residues. Trimming pared 2 bases from V and 0 bases from J, leaving 4 bases between. CDR1 and CDR2 (germline): LGHNA, YSLEER. The CDR3 loop is CASSQQVNTEAFF. CDR3 nucleotides: TGCGCCAGCAGCCAACAAGTGAACACTGAAGCTTTCTTT.

The sample holds many counts of this clonotype. V gene TRBV4-3 combines with J gene TRBJ1-1, with 9 bases lining up with TRBD1. V lost 4 bases to trimming and J lost 4 bases; unmatched junction nucleotides: 7. This CDR3 spans 15 amino acids. CDR1 LGHNA and CDR2 YSLEER come from the germline V gene. Here the CDR3 reads CASSRLQGAVTEAFF. For the CDR3, the DNA is TGCGCCAGCAGCCGCTTACAGGGGGCTGTCACTGAAGCTTTCTTT.

V gene TRBV7-3 combines with J gene TRBJ2-3; the match to TRBD1 covers 8 bases. Trimming at V came to 4 bases and at J to 7 bases, leaving 10 bases not matched to a gene. Per the germline V gene, CDR1 is SGHTA and CDR2 is FQGTGA. The CDR3 covers 15 residues. CDR3 coding DNA: TGTGCCAGCAGCTCCCAAACAGGGGGGCCGAATACGCAGTATTTT. Protein product: CASSSQTGGPNTQYF.

CDR3 sequence (DNA): TGTGCCAGCAGTTTTTTTGTGACAGGGGTCAATGAGCAGTTCTTC. It translates to CASSFFVTGVNEQFF. The V gene is TRBV12-3 or TRBV12-4, the J gene TRBJ2-1; 8 bases map to TRBD1. The CDR3 is 15 residues long. The J segment lost 6 bases and the V segment lost 3 bases, leaving 7 bases of the junction unmatched.

By share, this clonotype ranks as medium-sized. The genes are TRBV4-1 and TRBJ2-6; D not certain. The CDR3 contains 17 residues. From germline, CDR1 is MGHRA and CDR2 YSYEKL. The V and J ends lost 1 base and 5 bases respectively, with 15 bases between them. The CDR3 bases are TGCGCCAGCAGCCAAGTGAATTCCCGCGCGCGGGCCAACGTCCTGACTTTC. Its translation is CASSQVNSRARANVLTF.

This clonotype was detected many times. The chain combines TRBV5-5 with TRBJ2-2; D is unresolved. V was cut by 4 bases and J by 4 bases, with 11 bases left in between. This CDR3 is built from 14 residues. Germline CDR1 SGHKS, CDR2 YYEKEE (reference sequence). Here the CDR3 reads CASSPRWLTGELFF. CDR3 nucleotide sequence: TGTGCCAGCAGCCCTAGGTGGCTCACCGGGGAGCTGTTTTTT. The full variable domain, its missing parts supplied by reference TRBV5-5 and TRBJ2-2, is DAGVTQSPTHLIKTRGQQVTLRCSPISGHKSVSWYQQVLGQGPQFIFQYYEKEERGRGNFPDRFSARQFPNYSSELNVNALLLGDSALYLCASSPRWLTGELFFGEGSRLTVL.

This clonotype was observed a handful of times. V and J are TRBV7-2 and TRBJ1-3; tentatively, D is TRBD1 (6 bases). V lost 5 bases and J lost 0, with 14 bases in between. The CDR3 is 16 residues long. CDR1 is SGHTA and CDR2 is FQGNSA in the germline V gene. CDR3 nucleotide sequence: TGTGCCAGCAGCCGCTCAGGGGCCTCCTCTGGAAACACCATATATTTT. Translating it yields CASSRSGASSGNTIYF.

The chain carries TRBV5-1 and TRBJ2-3; the match to TRBD1 covers 8 bases. The CDR3 spans 16 residues. Germline V lookup: CDR1 SGHRS, CDR2 YFSETQ. V was clipped by 3 bases and J by 1 base; unmatched bases: 7. The CDR3 spells CASSSQGDTRTDTQYF. CDR3 nucleotide sequence: TGCGCCAGCAGCTCACAGGGGGATACCCGCACAGATACGCAGTATTTT.

This clonotype was found many times. V gene TRBV7-9 combines with J gene TRBJ2-1; D is undetermined. Trimming took 2 bases from V and 0 from J, leaving 11 bases between them. The CDR3 is 16 residues long. Per the germline V gene, CDR1 is SEHNR and CDR2 is FQNEAQ (reference sequence). The CDR3 nucleotides read TGTGCCAGCAGCTTACTACACCCGAGCTCCTACAATGAGCAGTTCTTC. It encodes CASSLLHPSSYNEQFF.

J is TRBJ2-1 and V is TRBV20-1; 7 nucleotides match TRBD2. CDR3 length equals 18 residues. Germline V gene sequence: CDR1 DFQATT, CDR2 SNEGSKA (reference sequence). Trimming cost V 1 base and J 0 bases; bases outside gene matches: 12. The CDR3 nucleotides are TGCAGTGCTAGAGGGGCCCGCGGGAGCCCGAGCTCCTACAATGAGCAGTTCTTC. Translation: CSARGARGSPSSYNEQFF.

Only a few counts were recorded for this clonotype. Sequence at one end of the junction differs from germline and may be a read error. The rearrangement links TRBV28 to TRBJ2-5; D uncertain. The CDR3 spans 11 residues. Germline assignment: CDR1 MDHEN and CDR2 SYDVKM. This chain's CDR3 is CDSTSRVGLVF. In DNA form, the CDR3 reads TGTGACAGCACCTCTCGCGTAGGGCTAGTCTTC.

The chain joins TRBV30 to TRBJ1-3; 7 bases line up with TRBD1. Germline CDR1 GTSNPN, CDR2 SVGIG (reference sequence). The CDR3 loop spans 14 amino acids. The J segment lost 4 bases and the V segment lost 0 bases, leaving 3 bases of the junction unmatched. CDR3 nucleotide sequence: TGTGCCTGGAGTGTGGGACAGCTCGGAAACACCATATATTTT. Translating gives CAWSVGQLGNTIYF.

The gene calls are TRBV5-1 and TRBJ1-2; D perhaps matches TRBD1 (5 bases). The CDR3 sequence is 16 residues long. The V gene's germline CDR1 is SGHRS and CDR2 YFSETQ. V was shortened by 4 bases and J by 3 bases, with 19 bases between the two germline ends. DNA of the CDR3: TGCGCCAGCAGCAACGTCCGGGGCAGGGACGACTATGGCTACACCTTC. It is translated as CASSNVRGRDDYGYTF.

A few counts support this clonotype. This chain connects TRBV15 to TRBJ2-6; 9 bases align to TRBD1. V trimming: 6 bases; J trimming: 4 bases; junction bases outside the gene matches: 7. The germline V gene has CDR1 LNHNV and CDR2 YYDKDF (reference sequence). The CDR3 consists of 16 residues. The CDR3 DNA sequence: TGTGCCACCAGGGGGACAGGGTTCTCGGGGGCCAACGTCCTGACTTTC. This gives the protein CATRGTGFSGANVLTF.